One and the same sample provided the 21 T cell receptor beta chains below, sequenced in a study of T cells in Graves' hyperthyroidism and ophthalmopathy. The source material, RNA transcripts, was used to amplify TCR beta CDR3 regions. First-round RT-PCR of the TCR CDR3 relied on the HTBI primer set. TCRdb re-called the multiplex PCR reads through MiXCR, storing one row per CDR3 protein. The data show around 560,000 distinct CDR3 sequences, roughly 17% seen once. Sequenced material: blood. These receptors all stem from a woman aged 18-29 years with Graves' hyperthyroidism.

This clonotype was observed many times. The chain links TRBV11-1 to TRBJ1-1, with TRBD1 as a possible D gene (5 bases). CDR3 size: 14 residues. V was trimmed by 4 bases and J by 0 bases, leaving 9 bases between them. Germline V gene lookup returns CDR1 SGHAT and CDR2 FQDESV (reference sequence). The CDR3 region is CASSWGRLNTEAFF. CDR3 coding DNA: TGTGCCAGCAGCTGGGGACGACTGAACACTGAAGCTTTCTTT.

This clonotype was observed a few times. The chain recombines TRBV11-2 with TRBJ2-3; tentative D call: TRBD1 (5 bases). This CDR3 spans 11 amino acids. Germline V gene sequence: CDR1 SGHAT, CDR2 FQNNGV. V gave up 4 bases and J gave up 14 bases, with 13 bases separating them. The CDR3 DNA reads TGTGCCAGCAGCTCAGACAACAGGAGGTATTTT. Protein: CASSSDNRRYF.

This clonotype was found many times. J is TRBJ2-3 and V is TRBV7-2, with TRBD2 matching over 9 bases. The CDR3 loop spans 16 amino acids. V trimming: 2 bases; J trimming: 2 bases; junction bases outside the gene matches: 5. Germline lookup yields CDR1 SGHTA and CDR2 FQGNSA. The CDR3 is CASSLIAGALTDTQYF. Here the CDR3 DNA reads TGTGCCAGCAGCTTAATAGCGGGGGCCCTCACAGATACGCAGTATTTT.

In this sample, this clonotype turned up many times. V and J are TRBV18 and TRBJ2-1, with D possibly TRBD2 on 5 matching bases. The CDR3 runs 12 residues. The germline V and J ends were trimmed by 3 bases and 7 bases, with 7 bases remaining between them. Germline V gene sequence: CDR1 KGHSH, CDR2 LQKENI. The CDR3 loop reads CASSPGLNEQFF. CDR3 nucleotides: TGTGCCAGCTCACCCGGACTGAATGAGCAGTTCTTC.

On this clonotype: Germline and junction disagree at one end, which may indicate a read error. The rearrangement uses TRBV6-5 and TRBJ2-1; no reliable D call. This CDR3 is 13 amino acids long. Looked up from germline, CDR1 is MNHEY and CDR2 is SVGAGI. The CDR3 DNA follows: TGTGCCAGCCGTTACGTGGGGTACAATGAGCAGTTCTTC. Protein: CASRYVGYNEQFF.

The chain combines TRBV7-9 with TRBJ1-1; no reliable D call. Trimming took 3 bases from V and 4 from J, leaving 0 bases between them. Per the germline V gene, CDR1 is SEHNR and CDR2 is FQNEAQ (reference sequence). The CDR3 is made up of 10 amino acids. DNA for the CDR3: TGTGCCAGCAGCTTCACTGAAGCTTTCTTT. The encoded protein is CASSFTEAFF. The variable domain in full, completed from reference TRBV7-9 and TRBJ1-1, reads DTGVSQNPRHKITKRGQNVTFRCDPISEHNRLYWYRQTLGQGPEFLTYFQNEAQLEKSRLLSDRFSAERPKGSFSTLEIQRTEQGDSAMYLCASSFTEAFFGQGTRLTVV.

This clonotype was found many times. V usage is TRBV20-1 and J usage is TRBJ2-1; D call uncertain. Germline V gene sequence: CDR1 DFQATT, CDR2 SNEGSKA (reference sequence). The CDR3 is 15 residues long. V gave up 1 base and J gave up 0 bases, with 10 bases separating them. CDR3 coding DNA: TGCAGTGCTAGAGGGGTCCGGAGCTCCTACAATGAGCAGTTCTTC. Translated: CSARGVRSSYNEQFF.

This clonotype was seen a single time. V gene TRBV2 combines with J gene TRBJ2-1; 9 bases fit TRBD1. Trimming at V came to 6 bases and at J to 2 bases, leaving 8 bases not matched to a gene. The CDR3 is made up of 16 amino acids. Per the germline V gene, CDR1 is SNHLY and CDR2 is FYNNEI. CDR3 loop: CASRSRTGDPYNEQFF. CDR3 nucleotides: TGTGCCAGCAGGTCCCGGACAGGGGACCCCTACAATGAGCAGTTCTTC.

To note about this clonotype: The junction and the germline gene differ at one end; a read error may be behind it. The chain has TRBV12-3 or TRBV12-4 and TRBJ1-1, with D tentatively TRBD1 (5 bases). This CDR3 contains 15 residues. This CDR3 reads CAGRSGTLRVDEAFF. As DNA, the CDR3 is TGTGCCGGCAGATCCGGGACCTTGAGGGTCGATGAAGCTTTCTTT.

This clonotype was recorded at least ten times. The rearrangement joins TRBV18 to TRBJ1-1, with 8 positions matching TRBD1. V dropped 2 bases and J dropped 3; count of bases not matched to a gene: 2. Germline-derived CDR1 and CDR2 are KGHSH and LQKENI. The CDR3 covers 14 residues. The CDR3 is CASSPKTGDTEAFF. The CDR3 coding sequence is TGTGCCAGCTCACCAAAGACAGGGGACACTGAAGCTTTCTTT.

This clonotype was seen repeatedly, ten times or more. Here the CDR3 DNA reads TGTGCCAGCTCACCAAGTAATTCACCCCTCCACTTT. Encoded protein: CASSPSNSPLHF. The V and J genes are TRBV18 and TRBJ1-6; D gene unclear. The CDR3 runs to 12 residues. Germline lookup yields CDR1 KGHSH and CDR2 LQKENI. V lost 2 bases and J 6 bases, leaving 2 bases between the germline ends. Based on the CDR3 plus reference TRBV18 and TRBJ1-6, the full variable domain is NAGVMQNPRHLVRRRGQEARLRCSPMKGHSHVYWYRQLPEEGLKFMVYLQKENIIDESGMPKERFSAEFPKEGPSILRIQQVVRGDSAAYFCASSPSNSPLHFGNGTRLTVT.

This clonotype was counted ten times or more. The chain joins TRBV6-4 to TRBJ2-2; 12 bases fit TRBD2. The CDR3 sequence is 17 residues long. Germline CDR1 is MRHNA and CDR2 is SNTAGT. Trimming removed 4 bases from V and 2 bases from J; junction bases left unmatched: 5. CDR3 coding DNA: TGTGCCAGCAGTGGGACTAGCGGGAACCCCAACACCGGGGAGCTGTTTTTT. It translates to CASSGTSGNPNTGELFF.

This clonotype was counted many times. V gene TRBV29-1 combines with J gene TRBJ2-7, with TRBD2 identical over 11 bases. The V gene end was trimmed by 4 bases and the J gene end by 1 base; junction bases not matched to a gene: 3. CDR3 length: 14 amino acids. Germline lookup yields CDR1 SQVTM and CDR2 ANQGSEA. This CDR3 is CSVALAGGSYEQYF. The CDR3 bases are TGCAGCGTTGCCCTAGCGGGAGGATCCTACGAGCAGTACTTC.

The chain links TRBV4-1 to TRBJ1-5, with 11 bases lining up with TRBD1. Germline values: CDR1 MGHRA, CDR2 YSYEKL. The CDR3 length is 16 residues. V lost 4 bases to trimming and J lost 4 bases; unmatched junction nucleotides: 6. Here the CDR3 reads CASSRWDRGGNQPQHF. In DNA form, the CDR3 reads TGCGCCAGCAGCCGCTGGGACAGGGGGGGGAATCAGCCCCAGCATTTT.

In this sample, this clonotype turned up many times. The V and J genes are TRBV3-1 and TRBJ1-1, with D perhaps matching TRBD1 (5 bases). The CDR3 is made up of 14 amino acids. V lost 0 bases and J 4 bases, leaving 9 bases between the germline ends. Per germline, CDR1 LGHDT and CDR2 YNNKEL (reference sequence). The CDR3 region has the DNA TGTGCCAGCAGCCAAGATTCCGGGACCACTGAAGCTTTCTTT. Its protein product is CASSQDSGTTEAFF.

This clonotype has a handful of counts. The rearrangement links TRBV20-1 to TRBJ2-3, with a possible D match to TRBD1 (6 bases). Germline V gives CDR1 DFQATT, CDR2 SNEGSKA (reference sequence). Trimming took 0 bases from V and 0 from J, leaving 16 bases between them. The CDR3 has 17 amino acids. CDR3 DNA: TGCAGTGCTAGAGAAAACTCTTACAGGGCTAGCACAGATACGCAGTATTTT. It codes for CSARENSYRASTDTQYF.

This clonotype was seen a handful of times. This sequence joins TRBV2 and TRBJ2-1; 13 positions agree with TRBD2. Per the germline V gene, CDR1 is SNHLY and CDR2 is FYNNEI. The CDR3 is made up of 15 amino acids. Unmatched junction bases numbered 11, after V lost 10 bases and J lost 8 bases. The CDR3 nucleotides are TGTGCCACCTCGCCACCGGGACTAGCGGGGTATGAGCAGTTCTTC. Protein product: CATSPPGLAGYEQFF.

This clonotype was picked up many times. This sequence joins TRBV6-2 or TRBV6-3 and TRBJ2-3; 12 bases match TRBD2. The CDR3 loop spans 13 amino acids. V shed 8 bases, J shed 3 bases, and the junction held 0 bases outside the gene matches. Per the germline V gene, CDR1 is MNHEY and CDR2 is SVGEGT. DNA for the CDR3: TGTGCCAGCGGACTAGCGGGGACAGATACGCAGTATTTT. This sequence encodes CASGLAGTDTQYF.

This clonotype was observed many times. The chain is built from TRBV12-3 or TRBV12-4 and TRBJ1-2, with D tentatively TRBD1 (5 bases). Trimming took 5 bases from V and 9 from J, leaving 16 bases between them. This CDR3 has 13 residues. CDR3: CASSIRGRERYTF. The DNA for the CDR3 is TGTGCCAGCAGTATCCGGGGGAGGGAACGCTACACCTTC.

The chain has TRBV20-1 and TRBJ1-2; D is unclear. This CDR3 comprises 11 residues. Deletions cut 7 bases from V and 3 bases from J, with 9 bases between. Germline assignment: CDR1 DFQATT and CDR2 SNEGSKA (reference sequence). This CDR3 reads CSVRRDYGYTF. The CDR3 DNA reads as TGCAGTGTCCGCCGTGACTATGGCTACACCTTC.

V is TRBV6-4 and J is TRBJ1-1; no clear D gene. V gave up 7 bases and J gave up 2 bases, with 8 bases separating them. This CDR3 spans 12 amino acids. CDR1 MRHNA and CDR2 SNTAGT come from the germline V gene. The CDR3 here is CASKGTNTEAFF. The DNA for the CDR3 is TGTGCCAGCAAAGGAACCAACACTGAAGCTTTCTTT.